This T cell receptor beta chain originates from a study of identical twins. CDR1 LNHDA and CDR2 SQIVND come from the germline V gene (reference sequence). V lost 6 bases to trimming and J lost 2 bases, with 11 bases between them. This CDR3 is built from 13 residues. TCRdb reprocessed the 5' RACE reads with MiXCR, giving one entry per CDR3 protein. The sample contains roughly 1.6 million distinct CDR3 sequences, less than 40% of which appear only once. The chain carries TRBV19 and TRBJ2-7; D unclear. The clonotype was recovered from a newborn girl in good health. The sequencing sample was made of cord blood. The CDR3 sequence is CASRLAAAYEQYF. CDR3 sequence (DNA): TGTGCCAGTAGACTGGCGGCGGCCTACGAGCAGTACTTC.